This T cell receptor (beta chain) came from a study of esophageal squamous cell carcinoma tumors (dated by TCRdb to 2020 to 2023). Notes on the research overall: Immuno relation high and low groups were defined by principal component analysis with K-means clustering applied to immunohistochemical T-cell and checkpoint marker values. The ten to eleven cases yielded about 1.6 million total TCRalpha reads and 1,291,510 total TCRbeta reads, of which approximately 32,000 and 35,000, respectively, were unique. The goal of the study was to evaluate both the diversity of the TCR repertoire and the shared TCR repertoires of T cells inside the tumor environment of esophageal squamous cell carcinoma. TCR sequencing covered 10 patients: five randomly selected high immuno relation cases and five background-matched low immuno relation cases. A wider cohort of roughly 54 surgically treated esophageal squamous cell carcinoma patients in Japan was included, comprising roughly 20 high and some 30 low immuno relation cases.

Libraries were prepared through 5' RACE. PCR was performed with KAPA HiFi using TCRalpha or TCRbeta constant-region primers together with a P20EA primer, and a nested second PCR was then carried out with CA2 or CB2. TCR genes were amplified by unbiased adaptor ligation RT-PCR, with reverse transcription by Superscript III and a polyT18-containing BSL-18E primer. Once second-strand synthesis and blunting were done, the P10EA/P20EA adaptor was ligated onto the 5' end of the cDNA, and NotI digestion came next. The first and second PCRs ran 20 to 25 cycles of 98°C for 20 s, 65°C for 30 s and 72°C for 1 min. The Nextera XT Index kit v2 Set A was used to index the amplicons, which were pooled in equimolar amounts and quantified with a Qubit 2.0 Fluorometer. Sequencing was carried out on the Illumina MiSeq platform with 2x300 bp paired-end reads. The study's own analysis went as follows. Reads were assigned to V and J genes by highest identity to IMGT reference sequences using Repertoire Genesis software ver.1.0. CDR3 was defined from Cys104 to Phe118 plus Gly119 and translated, and unique sequence reads were defined by distinct V, J and CDR3 amino acids. Shared V|J combinations were chosen if significant in both a Fisher's exact test in edgeR and a Mann Whitney U test. Repertoire dissimilarity index was computed with the R rdi package after removing singletons and bootstrapping 500 repertoire combinations. The public reads were run again by TCRdb, first through fastp at Q25 and then through MiXCR, and only productive beta chains were kept. Every CDR3 protein is listed once, alongside the most common genes and DNA of its rows. The V and J calls follow TCRdb's processing rather than the paper's. Counted in this sample were around 6,000 distinct CDR3 sequences; 20% to 25% of them appeared once. Around 31% of the sample comes from the top ten.

This clonotype was recorded at least ten times. This clone's antigen is unknown. The record has no base qualities; no much larger clone is one base away. Anyone who had received neoadjuvant chemotherapy or who was missing clinical information was not enrolled. The TCR-sequenced cases shown were male and underwent subtotal esophagectomy with 2- or 3-field lymphadenectomy. RNA was extracted from bulk tumor tissue sections with a Qiagen AllPrep kit, without T-cell sorting. Until RNA extraction, small sections of tumor tissue removed at surgery were kept in RNAlater reagent at -80 degrees C. Results and caveats for the whole study, not just this receptor: Since the TCRalpha and TCRbeta chains were sequenced separately, neither the chain pairing nor the recognized antigens could be determined. Only a few cases were included in the TCR repertoire analysis, and no investigation at the CDR3 clonotype level was performed. Under 30 TRAV|TRAJ and some 20 TRBV|TRBJ combinations, including TRAV13-1|TRAJ22 and TRBV7-9|TRBJ2-7, appeared to be shared among high immuno relation cases. Shared V|J recombination candidates may have been selected by chance because variation in the TCRalphabeta repertoire was large. A single dominant TCRalpha VJ recombination with apparently reduced TCRalpha diversity was observed in three of the 10 cases. The high immuno relation group had higher significant repertoire counts, although the two groups did not differ in total TCR repertoire counts.

The germline V gene specifies MNHEY as CDR1 and SVGAGI as CDR2. The CDR3 starts with the cysteine, ends with the phenylalanine, and has 16 residues. CDR3 DNA only is kept here, 48 bases in frame from base 1. V ends up 2 bases short and J 2 bases short, with an unmatched junction base count of 7. The sequence was obtained from a man aged 45 to 85 with esophageal squamous cell carcinoma. Sequencing was performed on tumor tissue. The sequence links TRBV6-5 to TRBJ2-7; the junction holds 9 bases that match TRBD2. CDR3 sequence: CASSYHLRLAAYEQYF. The bases read TGTGCCAGCAGTTACCACCTTCGACTAGCGGCCTACGAGCAGTACTTC.